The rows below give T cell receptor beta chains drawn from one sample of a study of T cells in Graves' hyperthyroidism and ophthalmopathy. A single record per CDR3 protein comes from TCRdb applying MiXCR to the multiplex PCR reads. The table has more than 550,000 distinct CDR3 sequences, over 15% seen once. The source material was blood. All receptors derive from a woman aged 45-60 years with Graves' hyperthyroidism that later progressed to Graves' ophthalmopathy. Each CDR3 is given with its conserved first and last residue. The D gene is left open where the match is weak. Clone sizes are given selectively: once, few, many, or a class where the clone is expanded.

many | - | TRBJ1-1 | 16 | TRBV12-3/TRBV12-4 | TGTGCCAGCAGTTTATACGTGGGACTGGGGAACACTGAAGCTTTCTTT | CASSLYVGLGNTEAFF
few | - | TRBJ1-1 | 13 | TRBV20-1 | TGCAGTGCTAGATCTCACACGAACACTGAAGCTTTCTTT | CSARSHTNTEAFF
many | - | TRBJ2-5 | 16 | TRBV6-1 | TGTGCCAGCAGTGAATTTGTGGACGAGTACCAAGAGACCCAGTACTTC | CASSEFVDEYQETQYF
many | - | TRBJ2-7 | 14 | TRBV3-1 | TGTGCCAGCAGCCAAGGACTAGAAATCTACGAGCAGTACTTC | CASSQGLEIYEQYF
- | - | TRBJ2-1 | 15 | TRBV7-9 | TGTGCCAGCAGCTTAGGTTCAAGGGCATCTTATGAGCAGTTCTTC | CASSLGSRASYEQFF
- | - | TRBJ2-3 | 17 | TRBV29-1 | TGCAGCGTTGAGTGGGTGGGTGCCGGGACGAGGGGAGATACGCAGTATTTT | CSVEWVGAGTRGDTQYF
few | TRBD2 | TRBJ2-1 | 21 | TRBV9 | TGTGCCAGCAGCGCGGACCCTAGCGGGGGGGCCCCAGGCTCTCTCGACAATGAGCAGTTCTTC | CASSADPSGGAPGSLDNEQFF
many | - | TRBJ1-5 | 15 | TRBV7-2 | TGTGCCAGCAGCTTAGCGCTAGGGGAAGGGCAGCCCCAGCATTTT | CASSLALGEGQPQHF
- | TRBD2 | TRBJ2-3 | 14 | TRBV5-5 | TGTGCCAGCAGCAAAGAGACTAGCGGGGATACGCAGTATTTT | CASSKETSGDTQYF
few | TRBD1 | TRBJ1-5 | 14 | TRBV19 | TGTGCCAGTAGGACCGGGACAGTTATCCAGCCCCAGCATTTT | CASRTGTVIQPQHF
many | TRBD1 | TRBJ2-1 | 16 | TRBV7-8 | TGTGCCAGCAGCTTAGCGATTGGACAGGGGGCAGGTGAGCAGTTCTTC | CASSLAIGQGAGEQFF
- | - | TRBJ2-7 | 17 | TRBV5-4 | TGTGCCAGCAGCCGTATCTTCCAAGAGAGGCTCTCCTACGAGCAGTACTTC | CASSRIFQERLSYEQYF
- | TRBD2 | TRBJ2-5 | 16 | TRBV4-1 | TGCGCCAGCAGCCGGGGGACTAGCGGGGGGAGCGAGACCCAGTACTTC | CASSRGTSGGSETQYF
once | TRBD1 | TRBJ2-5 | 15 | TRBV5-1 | TGCGCCAGCAGCTCACAGGGGGTACAGGGGGAGACCCAGTACTTC | CASSSQGVQGETQYF
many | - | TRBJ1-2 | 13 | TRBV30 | TGTGCCTGGAGCCCGGGGGACGCTATGGGCTACACCTTC | CAWSPGDAMGYTF